What follows are 8 T cell receptor beta chains derived from one specimen sequenced in a study of Ad26.COV2.S vaccination and SARS-CoV-2 variants. As to treatment: 15 to 20 received Ad26.COV2.S at low or high dose, single or two shots; about five received placebo; per-sample allocation not given. Day 63 after the first vaccine or placebo injection was the time point for sampling. Here immunoSEQ multiplex PCR was the method, and the copy in TCRdb shows in-frame clones only, minus some. The sample holds about 400,000 clones, around 91% seen once. This material consisted of peripheral blood, taken in a trial of Ad26.COV2.S vaccine versus placebo. The source is a person aged 18-60 years who received the Ad26.COV2.S COVID-19 vaccine or a placebo.

This sequence joins TRBV30 and TRBJ2-1, with 9 bases matching TRBD2. The length of the CDR3 is 14 residues. In germline, CDR1 is GTSNPN, CDR2 SVGIG (reference sequence). Trimming cost V 5 bases and J 3 bases; bases outside gene matches: 5. Here the CDR3 reads CAWSTSGLYNEQFF. In nucleotides, the CDR3 is TGTGCCTGGTCCACTAGCGGGCTCTACAATGAGCAGTTCTTC.

The chain has TRBV19 and TRBJ1-3, with TRBD1 identical over 7 bases. This CDR3 spans 15 amino acids. V was pared by 10 bases and J by 0 bases, with 9 bases of the junction left unmatched. Germline CDR1 LNHDA, CDR2 SQIVND (reference sequence). This CDR3 is CATGTEGSSGNTIYF. In DNA form, the CDR3 reads TGTGCCACCGGGACAGAGGGTTCCTCTGGAAACACCATATATTTT.

The CDR3, as DNA: TGTGCCAGCAGCCCCACCCTCCGGGACAGTAATGAAAAACTGTTTTTT. Protein sequence: CASSPTLRDSNEKLFF. This chain links TRBV5-6 with TRBJ1-4; 7 bases are shared with TRBD1. The length of the CDR3 is 16 residues. The junction had 10 bases not matched to a gene; V was cut back by 4 bases and J by 4 bases. Germline V gives CDR1 SGHDT, CDR2 YYEEEE.

The chain uses TRBV5-1 and TRBJ2-1, with D hard to call. The CDR3 runs 11 residues. Germline CDR1 is SGHRS and CDR2 is YFSETQ. V was clipped by 4 bases and J by 8 bases, with 7 bases between them. As DNA, the CDR3 is TGCGCCAGCAGCCTAAACCATGAGCAGTTCTTC. Protein sequence: CASSLNHEQFF.

This sequence joins TRBV23-1 and TRBJ2-4; no firm D call. TRBV23-1 is an ORF, with its function uncertain. CDR3 length: 13 residues. The V end lost 6 bases, the J end lost 7 bases, and 13 bases lay between the germline ends. CDR3 in amino acids: CASRHLLVNIQYF. Here the CDR3 DNA reads TGCGCCAGCAGGCACCTTTTAGTTAACATTCAGTACTTC.

The chain employs TRBV3-1 (or the pseudogene TRBV3-2) and TRBJ2-1, with unresolved D. Trimming cost V 1 base and J 8 bases, with 12 bases left between them. Germline assignment: CDR1 LGHDT and CDR2 YNNKEL (reference sequence). The CDR3 spans 14 residues. The CDR3 bases are TGTGCCAGCAGCCAAGTGGGTAGCAGCTATGAGCAGTTCTTC. It translates to CASSQVGSSYEQFF.

The chain carries TRBV29-1 and TRBJ2-7; D is perhaps TRBD2 (6 bases). Trimming shortened V by 4 bases and J by 6 bases, and 16 bases separated the two germline ends. CDR3 size: 13 residues. From germline, CDR1 is SQVTM and CDR2 ANQGSEA. CDR3 region: CSVAPGVGFEQYF. For the CDR3, the DNA is TGCAGCGTTGCCCCGGGGGTGGGGTTCGAGCAGTACTTC.

The chain recombines TRBV15 with TRBJ2-7; D may be TRBD1 (5 bases). The CDR3 spans 16 residues. CDR1 is LNHNV, CDR2 YYDKDF, per germline (reference sequence). V shed 1 base and J shed 2 bases, with 15 bases lying between them. CDR3 residues: CATSRVGAGPTYEQYF. DNA of the CDR3: TGTGCCACCAGCAGAGTAGGGGCAGGGCCAACCTACGAGCAGTACTTC.